This T cell receptor (beta chain) was observed in a study of CD8 T cells in Susac syndrome. Roughly 0.5 to 1 ug RNA was reverse transcribed with random hexamers. Amplification of TCR beta CDR3 by immunoSEQ multiplex PCR spanned 54 Vbeta and 13 Jbeta. TCRdb recomputed calls from the immunoSEQ multiplex PCR reads with MiXCR, one row per CDR3 protein. The sample comprises about 300,000 distinct CDR3 sequences, 85% of which are singletons, and approximately 0.11% rests with the top ten. In blood CD8+ and CD4+ T cells, TCR beta underwent sequencing. Control patients had untreated stable or active relapsing-remitting multiple sclerosis by revised McDonald criteria. Negative isolation was used for CD8+ and CD4+ T cells, and FACS enrichment was applied to TEMRA cells. CDR1 is KGHDR and CDR2 is SFDVKD in the germline V gene. Trimming took 1 base from V and 5 from J, leaving 8 bases between them. CDR3 size: 13 residues.

V gene TRBV24-1 combines with J gene TRBJ2-7; D is unresolved. The material sequenced was CD8+ T cells from PBMCs. The receptor was isolated from a human donor with multiple sclerosis. The CDR3 sequence: CATSDLGSHEQYF. CDR3 DNA: TGTGCCACCAGTGATTTAGGCAGCCACGAGCAGTACTTC.